This entry describes one TCR beta chain. Its target is not known. The PCR ran on 60 Vbeta and 13 Jbeta primers. Produced via immunoSEQ multiplex PCR; TCRdb's table is partial and in-frame only. The data contain roughly 150,000 clones, 73% of them singletons. The record originates from a study of cytomegalovirus exposure and HLA in healthy donors. Findings of the study overall: Data from an earlier analysis indicated that most TCR beta V segments were productive either about 90% or about 30% of the time. Indistinguishability led to the exclusion of some V segments, TRBV6-2 and TRBV6-3 included. Later genetic work tied a missense DCLRE1C variant to beta-chain V and J trimming. Analyzed later, association rates of TCRs varied across HLA loci, with DRB1 most and HLA-C fewest.

The CDR3 has 17 amino acids. The germline gives CDR1 MNHNS, CDR2 SASEGT. J gave up 0 bases and V 0 bases, and 5 bases lay outside the gene matches. The V gene is TRBV6-1, the J gene TRBJ1-3; 7 bases align to TRBD1. Sequenced: PBMCs. This TCR derives from a woman in her late teens or twenties in good health and CMV-seropositive. CDR3 nucleotide sequence: TGTGCCAGCAGTGAAGCAGGACAGGTAGTCTCTGGAAACACCATATATTTT. Its protein is CASSEAGQVVSGNTIYF.